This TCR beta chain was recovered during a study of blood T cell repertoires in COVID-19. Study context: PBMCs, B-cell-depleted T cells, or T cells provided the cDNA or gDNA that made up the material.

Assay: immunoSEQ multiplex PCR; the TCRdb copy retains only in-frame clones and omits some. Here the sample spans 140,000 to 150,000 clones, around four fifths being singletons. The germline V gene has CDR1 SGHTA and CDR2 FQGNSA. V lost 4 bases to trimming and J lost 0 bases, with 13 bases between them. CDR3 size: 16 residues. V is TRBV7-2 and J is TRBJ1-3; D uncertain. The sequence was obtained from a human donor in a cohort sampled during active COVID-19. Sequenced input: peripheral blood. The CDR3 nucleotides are TGTGCCAGCAGCTCTGGAGGACGGCTCTCTGGAAACACCATATATTTT. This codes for CASSSGGRLSGNTIYF. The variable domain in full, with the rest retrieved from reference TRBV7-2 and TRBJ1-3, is GAGVSQSPSNKVTEKGKDVELRCDPISGHTALYWYRQSLGQGLEFLIYFQGNSAPDKSGLPSDRFSAERTGGSVSTLTIQRTQQEDSAVYLCASSSGGRLSGNTIYFGEGSWLTVV.